The rows below give T cell receptor beta chains drawn from one sample of a study of cytotoxic CD8 clonotypes in ibrutinib-treated CLL. Data came from immunoSEQ multiplex PCR; TCRdb stores just in-frame clones and leaves some out. The data hold 150,000 to 200,000 clones, with more than 75% observed a single time. Material: PBMCs, obtained after 12 months of ibrutinib treatment. The receptors were sampled from a human donor with chronic lymphocytic leukemia. Each CDR3 is given with its conserved first and last residue. The order of the fields is clone size, J gene, V gene, D gene, CDR3 DNA, CDR3 protein. The D gene is left open where the match is weak. Clone size is not always given. Where it is, it says once, few, many or a class for expanded clones.

NA,TRBJ2-7,TRBV19,NA,TGTGCCAGTAGTCGACAAGGGGGCTACGAGCAGTACTTC,CASSRQGGYEQYF
NA,TRBJ2-1,TRBV9,TRBD2,TGTGCCAGCAGCGCGCTCCCGGGGGGACTAGCGGGAGGCACTTTCTACAATGAGCAGTTCTTC,CASSALPGGLAGGTFYNEQFF
NA,TRBJ2-5,TRBV5-1,NA,TGCGCCAGCAGCCCGGGTCGGTACATCGCTGGGGAGACCCAGTACTTC,CASSPGRYIAGETQYF
NA,TRBJ2-6,TRBV9,TRBD2,TGTGCCAGCAGCCGTATAGCGGGAGCGCGCTCTGGGGCCAACGTCCTGACTTTC,CASSRIAGARSGANVLTF
NA,TRBJ2-3,TRBV7-2,TRBD2,TGTGCCAGCAGCTTAAGCGGGGGAAGCACAGATACGCAGTATTTT,CASSLSGGSTDTQYF
few,TRBJ2-3,TRBV9,NA,TGTGCCAGCAGCCCAGGAGTCAGCGACACGCAGTATTTT,CASSPGVSDTQYF
NA,TRBJ2-4,TRBV5-1,NA,TGCGCCAGCAGCTTGGCCGGGGGAACGGTGGGGGCCAAAAACATTCAGTACTTC,CASSLAGGTVGAKNIQYF
NA,TRBJ1-6,TRBV18,NA,TGTGCCAGCTCAGAGACGAACCCCAATTCACCCCTCCACTTT,CASSETNPNSPLHF
NA,TRBJ1-3,TRBV2,NA,TGTGCCAGCAGTTTCCGACAGGAGGGGTACTCTGGAAACACCATATATTTT,CASSFRQEGYSGNTIYF
NA,TRBJ2-2,TRBV7-9,TRBD2,TGTGCCAGCAGCTTCGGGGTTCGGACTAGCGAATTCACCGGGGAGCTGTTTTTT,CASSFGVRTSEFTGELFF
NA,TRBJ2-3,TRBV5-1,TRBD2,TGCGCCAGCAGGCCCTCACTAGCGGGGGGCACAGATACGCAGTATTTT,CASRPSLAGGTDTQYF
NA,TRBJ1-1,TRBV6-6,NA,TGTGCCAGCAGTTACTCGGGTGAAGCTTTCTTT,CASSYSGEAFF
NA,TRBJ2-5,TRBV5-6,TRBD1,TGTGCCAGCAGCCCAGGGGGCGCGAGTGGTGAGACCCAGTACTTC,CASSPGGASGETQYF
NA,TRBJ2-3,TRBV18,NA,TGTGCCAGCTCCCCTCGGACCGGTGGATCTAGCACAGATACGCAGTATTTT,CASSPRTGGSSTDTQYF
NA,TRBJ2-4,TRBV7-2,TRBD2,TGTGCCAGCAGCTTAGTGGCGGCCGGAGCGGGGGAAGCCAAAAACATTCAGTACTTC,CASSLVAAGAGEAKNIQYF
NA,TRBJ1-4,TRBV30,TRBD1,TGTGCCTGGAGCGAATCCCCGGACAGGGAGGGAGTTAATGAAAAACTGTTTTTT,CAWSESPDREGVNEKLFF
NA,TRBJ2-6,TRBV18,TRBD1,TGTGCCAGCTCACCACGACAGGGCCCTGGAGGGGCCAACGTCCTGACTTTC,CASSPRQGPGGANVLTF
once,TRBJ2-1,TRBV19,TRBD2,TGTGCCAGTAGTATAGGGACTAGCGGATACAATGAGCAGTTCTTC,CASSIGTSGYNEQFF
once,TRBJ1-5,TRBV11-3,NA,TGTGCCAGCAGCTTAGACGTTTCCCAGCCCCAGCATTTT,CASSLDVSQPQHF
NA,TRBJ2-1,TRBV9,NA,TGTGCCAGCAGCCCAGATTTATTCCATGAGCAGTTCTTC,CASSPDLFHEQFF
NA,TRBJ2-4,TRBV20-1,NA,TGCAGTGCGGCGAGGGAAAACATTCAGTACTTC,CSAARENIQYF
once,TRBJ2-3,TRBV7-2,TRBD2,TGTGCCAGCAGCTTAAAATGGAGTGGGGCGGGAGCCACAGATACGCAGTATTTT,CASSLKWSGAGATDTQYF
NA,TRBJ2-1,TRBV5-5,NA,TGTGCCAGCAGCTTGGACGGGGGGCTCGATAAGAATGAGCAGTTCTTC,CASSLDGGLDKNEQFF
NA,TRBJ1-5,TRBV28,NA,TGTGCCAGCACGACCTATCAGGGAGGACAGCCCCAGCATTTT,CASTTYQGGQPQHF